The rows below give T cell receptor beta chains drawn from one sample of a study of blood T cells in healthy people across ages. From the 5' RACE reads, TCRdb called clonotypes with MiXCR, one entry per CDR3 protein. The sample records under 750,000 distinct CDR3 sequences, about 45% being singletons. Specimen: blood. The receptor set was obtained from an elderly man in good health. The CDR3 runs from the conserved cysteine through the conserved F or W. The order of the fields is D gene, clone size, V gene, J gene, CDR3 protein, CDR3 DNA. D genes are given only for firm matches. A row's size may be missing; if present it is once, few, many or a size class.

NA	NA	TRBV5-1	TRBJ1-2	CASSLERGFGYTF	TGCGCCAGCAGCTTGGAGCGGGGTTTTGGCTACACCTTC
NA	NA	TRBV20-1	TRBJ2-1	CSAERVGGLSEQFF	TGCAGTGCCGAAAGGGTGGGGGGGCTTAGTGAGCAGTTCTTC
TRBD2	NA	TRBV4-3	TRBJ2-5	CASSPTLAGGPDEQYF	TGCGCCAGCAGCCCTACTTTGGCGGGGGGGCCGGATGAGCAGTACTTC
NA	NA	TRBV29-1	TRBJ2-2	CSVDVRPTTGELFF	TGCAGCGTTGATGTCAGGCCGACCACCGGGGAGCTGTTTTTT
TRBD1	NA	TRBV29-1	TRBJ2-3	CSGDRGGDTQYF	TGCAGCGGCGACAGGGGAGGAGATACGCAGTATTTT
NA	NA	TRBV4-3	TRBJ2-7	CASSQVQGIRYEQYF	TGCGCCAGCAGCCAAGTGCAGGGTATCCGCTACGAGCAGTACTTC
NA	NA	TRBV3-1	TRBJ2-6	CACSQGGAGANVLTF	TGTGCCTGCAGCCAAGGTGGGGCTGGGGCCAACGTCCTGACTTTC
NA	NA	TRBV4-2	TRBJ2-1	CASSQEAKVEQFF	TGTGCCAGCAGCCAAGAAGCGAAAGTTGAGCAGTTCTTC
NA	NA	TRBV29-1	TRBJ2-7	CSVEVGGTYEQYF	TGCAGCGTTGAGGTTGGGGGTACCTACGAGCAGTACTTC
NA	NA	TRBV18	TRBJ2-7	CASSPPLGAYEQYF	TGTGCCAGCTCACCACCGCTGGGGGCTTACGAGCAGTACTTC
TRBD2	few	TRBV28	TRBJ2-1	CASSLPSGSLNEQFF	TGTGCCAGCAGTTTACCCAGCGGGAGTTTGAATGAGCAGTTCTTC
NA	few	TRBV4-3	TRBJ1-2	CASSRSPSGDYGYTF	TGCGCCAGCAGCCGATCCCCTTCGGGGGACTATGGCTACACCTTC
NA	NA	TRBV25-1	TRBJ1-4	CASSEVRDSEKLFF	TGTGCCAGCAGTGAAGTCAGGGATAGTGAAAAACTGTTTTTT
TRBD1	NA	TRBV7-7	TRBJ1-6	CATLPRGGGSPLHF	TGTGCTACCCTTCCTCGAGGGGGCGGTTCACCCCTCCACTTT
TRBD1	few	TRBV12-3/TRBV12-4	TRBJ1-2	CASSLSRGANYGYTF	TGTGCCAGCAGTTTAAGCAGGGGGGCTAACTATGGCTACACCTTC
NA	NA	TRBV5-1	TRBJ1-1	CASSLEIDRTSGAFF	TGCGCCAGCAGCTTGGAAATCGACCGAACCTCTGGGGCTTTCTTT
TRBD1	NA	TRBV12-3/TRBV12-4	TRBJ2-5	CASRRTGNQETQYF	TGTGCCAGCAGACGGACAGGGAACCAAGAGACCCAGTACTTC
NA	few	TRBV3-1	TRBJ2-1	CASSQAAEQFF	TGTGCCAGCAGCCAAGCGGCTGAGCAGTTCTTC
NA	few	TRBV20-1	TRBJ2-5	CSAQRGSVETQYF	TGCAGTGCCCAACGGGGGAGTGTGGAGACCCAGTACTTC
NA	NA	TRBV5-1	TRBJ2-7	CTSSLGGSATYEQYF	TGCACCAGCAGCCTAGGGGGGAGCGCAACCTACGAGCAGTACTTC
NA	NA	TRBV27	TRBJ1-6	CATSLSQYNSPLHF	TGTGCCACCTCCCTCTCACAGTATAATTCACCCCTCCACTTT
NA	NA	TRBV29-1	TRBJ1-1	CSVGNTGSTANTEAFF	TGCAGCGTTGGAAATACAGGGTCAACGGCGAACACTGAAGCTTTCTTT
NA	NA	TRBV7-2	TRBJ1-1	CASTVDGRNTEAFF	TGTGCCAGCACCGTGGACGGCAGGAACACTGAAGCTTTCTTT
NA	NA	TRBV29-1	TRBJ1-1	CRATGHLNTEAFF	TGCAGGGCCACAGGACACTTGAACACTGAAGCTTTCTTT
NA	NA	TRBV6-5	TRBJ1-2	CASRDPTEPNYGYTF	TGTGCCAGCAGGGACCCGACAGAACCTAACTATGGCTACACCTTC
TRBD2	NA	TRBV7-2	TRBJ2-6	CASSPRTSGRGGANVLTF	TGTGCCAGCAGCCCAAGGACTAGCGGGAGAGGTGGGGCCAACGTCCTGACTTTC
NA	NA	TRBV3-1	TRBJ2-1	CASSQVHEQFF	TGTGCCAGCAGCCAAGTCCATGAGCAGTTCTTC
NA	NA	TRBV12-3/TRBV12-4	TRBJ2-3	CASSLGGGITDAQYF	TGTGCCAGCAGTTTGGGGGGCGGGATCACAGATGCGCAGTATTTT
TRBD2	NA	TRBV3-1	TRBJ2-3	CASSQAPGSGETQYF	TGTGCCAGCAGCCAAGCTCCGGGTAGCGGGGAGACGCAGTATTTT
NA	NA	TRBV20-1	TRBJ2-5	CSARGNPRREETQYF	TGCAGTGCTAGAGGAAACCCCCGCAGGGAGGAGACCCAGTACTTC
TRBD2	NA	TRBV20-1	TRBJ2-1	CSTLPSGRSYNEQFF	TGCAGTACACTTCCTAGCGGGAGGTCCTACAATGAGCAGTTCTTC
TRBD1	NA	TRBV7-2	TRBJ1-5	CASSRGQGAKSSNQPQHF	TGTGCCAGCAGCCGAGGACAGGGGGCGAAGTCAAGCAATCAGCCCCAGCATTTT
TRBD1	NA	TRBV29-1	TRBJ2-7	CRTLDRLPPYEQYF	TGCAGGACTTTGGACAGGCTTCCTCCCTACGAGCAGTACTTC
NA	NA	TRBV6-2/TRBV6-3	TRBJ2-5	CASSPQRQAKETQYF	TGTGCCAGCAGCCCACAACGACAGGCCAAAGAGACCCAGTACTTC
NA	NA	TRBV7-2	TRBJ1-2	CASSPTGSTGYTF	TGTGCCAGCAGCCCAACAGGGAGTACGGGCTACACCTTC
TRBD2	NA	TRBV6-2/TRBV6-3	TRBJ2-3	CASSYFRLAGDTDTQYF	TGTGCCAGCAGTTATTTCCGACTAGCGGGGGATACAGATACGCAGTATTTT
TRBD2	NA	TRBV6-5	TRBJ2-3	CASSRSAGGWTDTQYF	TGTGCCAGCAGTCGATCGGCGGGGGGGTGGACAGATACGCAGTATTTT
NA	NA	TRBV7-2	TRBJ2-2	CASSFLSGDPGELFF	TGTGCCAGCAGCTTTCTATCAGGGGATCCCGGGGAGCTGTTTTTT
NA	NA	TRBV5-6	TRBJ1-5	CASSLDRLAGSIDQPQHF	TGTGCCAGCAGCTTGGACCGTTTGGCAGGGTCGATAGATCAGCCCCAGCATTTT
NA	few	TRBV3-1	TRBJ2-1	CASSQGWRGRNEQFF	TGTGCCAGCAGCCAGGGGTGGAGGGGGCGCAATGAGCAGTTCTTC
NA	NA	TRBV6-5	TRBJ2-7	CANMSPPEQYF	TGTGCCAACATGTCCCCCCCGGAGCAGTACTTC
NA	few	TRBV20-1	TRBJ2-5	CSARGGVEHKTQYF	TGCAGTGCTAGAGGAGGGGTGGAGCACAAGACCCAGTACTTC
TRBD2	NA	TRBV4-1	TRBJ2-1	CASSQDSSGRGNEQFF	TGCGCCAGCAGCCAAGATAGTAGCGGGAGAGGGAATGAGCAGTTCTTC
TRBD2	NA	TRBV28	TRBJ2-7	CASSLWSGSYEQYF	TGTGCCAGCAGTTTGTGGAGCGGGAGCTACGAGCAGTACTTC
NA	NA	TRBV30	TRBJ2-7	CAWRNRADNEQYF	TGTGCCTGGAGAAACAGGGCTGACAACGAGCAGTACTTC
TRBD1	NA	TRBV2	TRBJ2-7	CASRRQGTSSYNEQYF	TGTGCCAGCAGGAGACAGGGGACGAGCTCCTACAATGAGCAGTACTTC
NA	NA	TRBV20-1	TRBJ1-3	CSARAPRALSLSGNTIYF	TGCAGTGCTAGGGCCCCACGGGCTCTCTCTCTCTCTGGAAACACCATATATTTT
NA	NA	TRBV30	TRBJ1-1	CAWRGQNLNTEAFF	TGTGCCTGGAGGGGACAAAACCTCAACACTGAAGCTTTCTTT
TRBD1	many	TRBV6-5	TRBJ1-2	CASRRQGRDYGYTF	TGTGCCAGCAGGCGACAGGGTAGGGACTATGGCTACACCTTC
NA	NA	TRBV6-2/TRBV6-3	TRBJ2-1	CASISHNEQFF	TGTGCCAGCATTTCCCACAATGAGCAGTTCTTC
NA	few	TRBV20-1	TRBJ1-2	CSARDLEGVSGGYTF	TGCAGTGCTAGAGATTTGGAGGGGGTTTCGGGTGGCTACACCTTC
NA	NA	TRBV29-1	TRBJ2-3	CSSRTSARFRTQYF	TGCAGCTCCCGAACCTCGGCCCGGTTCCGAACGCAGTATTTT
TRBD2	NA	TRBV10-3	TRBJ2-5	CAIRRSGGSGSETQYF	TGTGCCATCAGACGTAGCGGGGGGAGTGGTTCAGAGACCCAGTACTTC
NA	NA	TRBV24-1	TRBJ2-2	CATAHNTGELFF	TGTGCCACCGCCCATAACACCGGGGAGCTGTTTTTT